This TCR beta chain is drawn from a study of T cell responses to AZD1222 COVID-19 vaccine. The study's findings and limits: Most donors were white British and more were female, and clonal diversity was possibly underestimated. The repertoires were collected only after the peak T cell response. There were vaccine-associated CD4 TCRs across spike, dominant at 160-218 and 743-854.

On this clone: Antigen unknown.

J gave up 7 bases and V 0 bases, and 8 bases lay outside the gene matches. This CDR3 is built from 16 residues. Germline V gene data show CDR1 as ENHRY and CDR2 as SYGVKD. Using immunoSEQ multiplex PCR, the repertoire was profiled, and TCRdb retains in-frame clones only, with some absent. The sample shows 100,000 to 150,000 clones, around 88% of them seen only once. The sample consisted of peripheral blood, taken on day 0 of AZD1222 vaccination. The clonotype originates from an adult in good health. The chain couples TRBV10-3 to TRBJ1-2; 10 bases map to TRBD1. CDR3 region: CAISESTPGQGSGYTF. The CDR3, as DNA: TGTGCCATCAGTGAGTCCACACCGGGACAGGGGTCTGGCTACACCTTC.